The TCR beta chain described here comes from a study of tumor and adjacent non-tumor tissue in lung cancer. No cell sorting was done before RNA was extracted from the tissue. This clonotype was seen just once. The CDR3 does not end in the conserved phenylalanine or tryptophan, so this is likely a read error. Three rounds of nested PCR, following a modified ARM-PCR protocol, produced the TCRbeta library. MiXCR was run by TCRdb on the multiplex PCR reads, yielding one entry per CDR3 protein. The table records more than 75,000 distinct CDR3 sequences, 65% to 90% of them present only once. This CDR3 is 13 amino acids long. CDR1 is DFQATT and CDR2 is SNEGSKA in the germline V gene (reference sequence).

This receptor was identified in a woman aged 50 to 60 with non-small cell lung cancer. Sequenced sample: lung tumor tissue. V is TRBV20-1 and J is TRBJ2-4; D remains unclear. CDR3 coding DNA: TGCAGTGTCACAGATCGAGCCAAAGACATTCAGTACTTA. It specifies CSVTDRAKDIQYL.